This is a list of T cell receptor beta chains from one sample in a study of blood T cell repertoires in COVID-19. Produced via immunoSEQ multiplex PCR; TCRdb's table is partial and in-frame only. The sample contains 100,000 to 150,000 clones, around 81% of which appear only once. Sequenced input: peripheral blood. The source of these receptors is a woman aged 50 to 60 with acute or convalescent COVID-19. CDR3s include the opening cysteine and the closing phenylalanine or tryptophan. The D gene is left open where the match is weak. Where a row states a size, it is once, few, many or the class of an expanded clone; other rows omit it.

V gene	D gene	J gene	CDR3 length	clone size	CDR3 DNA	CDR3 protein
TRBV20-1	TRBD1	TRBJ2-7	12	NA	TGCAGTGCTAATGACAGGGTCTACGAGCAGTACTTC	CSANDRVYEQYF
TRBV29-1	NA	TRBJ1-5	14	NA	TGCAGCGCCAAGGGCGGGGGCGGCAATCAGCCCCAGCATTTT	CSAKGGGGNQPQHF
TRBV4-1	NA	TRBJ1-4	15	NA	TGCGCCAGCAGCCAAAAGCCGGGTCCCTCGGAAAAACTGTTTTTT	CASSQKPGPSEKLFF
TRBV29-1	NA	TRBJ1-4	14	NA	TGCAGCGTTGCACAAGGAGCAACTAATGAAAAACTGTTTTTT	CSVAQGATNEKLFF
TRBV29-1	TRBD1	TRBJ1-2	16	NA	TGCAGCGTTGTATCAGGGGGGACAGGGGGCTTTCATGGCTACACCTTC	CSVVSGGTGGFHGYTF
TRBV28	TRBD1	TRBJ1-2	17	NA	TGTGCCAGCAGTATTTTGAGCGACAGGGCGCGCTTCCATGGCTACACCTTC	CASSILSDRARFHGYTF
TRBV19	TRBD1	TRBJ1-5	16	NA	TGTGCCAGTAGTACGCAGGGGGCTCAGGTCGGGCAGCCCCAGCATTTT	CASSTQGAQVGQPQHF
TRBV18	TRBD1	TRBJ1-3	15	NA	TGTGCCAGCTCACCACCCGGGACAGCTGGAAACACCATATATTTT	CASSPPGTAGNTIYF
TRBV6-5	NA	TRBJ1-2	15	NA	TGTGCCAGCAGGGATCACAGGGCCTTTAGGTATGGCTACACCTTC	CASRDHRAFRYGYTF
TRBV14	NA	TRBJ1-1	13	NA	TGTGCCAGCAGCGAACAGACGAACACTGAAGCTTTCTTT	CASSEQTNTEAFF
TRBV28	NA	TRBJ1-2	12	NA	TGTGCCAGCAGTGGGCGAAACTATGGCTACACCTTC	CASSGRNYGYTF
TRBV14	NA	TRBJ2-7	13	NA	TGTGCCAGCAGCCCCCGATTTGGGGGGGAGCAGTACTTC	CASSPRFGGEQYF
TRBV4-1	NA	TRBJ1-1	15	NA	TGCGCCAGCAGCCAAGAATTGGGGCGAAACACTGAAGCTTTCTTT	CASSQELGRNTEAFF
TRBV3-1/TRBV3-2	TRBD2	TRBJ2-5	16	NA	TGTGCCAGCAGTCCTGGACTAGCGGGGCGACAAGAGACCCAGTACTTC	CASSPGLAGRQETQYF
TRBV9	NA	TRBJ1-1	14	NA	TGTGCCAGCAGCGTTCTCAGTCAGGCGTCTGAAGCTTTCTTT	CASSVLSQASEAFF
TRBV18	NA	TRBJ1-4	16	NA	TGTGCCAGCTCCATAGGAAATTCTGCAACTAACGAAAAACTGTTTTTT	CASSIGNSATNEKLFF
TRBV29-1	NA	TRBJ2-1	12	NA	TGCAGCGGATCGAGGAGGGCCGACGAGCAGTTCTTC	CSGSRRADEQFF
TRBV5-4	TRBD1	TRBJ1-1	14	NA	TGTGCCAGCAGAGACAGGGGAAGGAACACTGAAGCTTTCTTT	CASRDRGRNTEAFF
TRBV30	TRBD1	TRBJ1-1	16	NA	TGTGCCTGGGGCCTAAAGGGACAGGCTGTTTACACTGAAGCTTTCTTT	CAWGLKGQAVYTEAFF
TRBV28	NA	TRBJ1-6	13	NA	TGTGCCAGCAGGACAGAATATAATTCACCCCTCCACTTT	CASRTEYNSPLHF
TRBV4-1	NA	TRBJ1-2	15	NA	TGCGCCAGCAGCTTTGCGACCCCGGGGAACTATGGCTACACCTTC	CASSFATPGNYGYTF
TRBV11-2	NA	TRBJ2-1	15	NA	TGTGCCAGCAGCTTAGAGAGGTTGTCCTACAATGAGCAGTTCTTC	CASSLERLSYNEQFF
TRBV5-1	NA	TRBJ1-1	15	NA	TGCGCCAGCAGCTTGGTGACTAACTTGAACACTGAAGCTTTCTTT	CASSLVTNLNTEAFF
TRBV3-1/TRBV3-2	NA	TRBJ1-1	16	NA	TGTGCCAGCAGCCGAGAGGCGGGGCCCCCGAACACTGAAGCTTTCTTT	CASSREAGPPNTEAFF
TRBV18	TRBD1	TRBJ1-4	17	NA	TGTGCCAGCTCACCGGCCGGGACAGGGGGCTTCGGAGAAAAACTGTTTTTT	CASSPAGTGGFGEKLFF
TRBV5-1	TRBD1	TRBJ1-4	15	NA	TGCGCCAGCAGCTCAGAGGGACAGGCAAATGAAAAACTGTTTTTT	CASSSEGQANEKLFF
TRBV7-9	TRBD2	TRBJ2-1	16	NA	TGTGCCAGCAGCCCCCTCCCCGGGAGGGAGGGAAATGAGCAGTTCTTC	CASSPLPGREGNEQFF
TRBV9	NA	TRBJ2-2	15	NA	TGTGCCAGCAGCGGCAAGGGACTCGACACCGGGGAGCTGTTTTTT	CASSGKGLDTGELFF
TRBV3-1/TRBV3-2	NA	TRBJ1-6	16	NA	TGTGCCAGCAGCCAAACCCCGGACAGAAGAATTCACCCCCTCCACTTT	CASSQTPDRRIHPLHF
TRBV9	NA	TRBJ2-2	15	NA	TGTGCCAGCAGCGTAGTACAGGGATCCACCGGGGAGCTGTTTTTT	CASSVVQGSTGELFF
TRBV20-1	TRBD2	TRBJ2-3	14	NA	TGCAGTGCTAGTCCTAGCGGGAGAACAGATACGCAGTATTTT	CSASPSGRTDTQYF
TRBV12-3/TRBV12-4	NA	TRBJ1-1	12	NA	TGTGCCAGCAGTTTACGAGTCACTGAAGCTTTCTTT	CASSLRVTEAFF
TRBV4-1	NA	TRBJ2-3	16	NA	TGCGCCAGCAGCTCGCGACCGGTAGGGGGCACAGATACGCAGTATTTT	CASSSRPVGGTDTQYF
TRBV7-2	NA	TRBJ1-2	13	NA	TGTGCCAGCAGCTTAGCAGGGGCCTACGGCTACACCTTC	CASSLAGAYGYTF
TRBV19	NA	TRBJ2-5	17	NA	TGTGCCAGTAAGAGGCGCCCAGGGGGGCTGAACCAAGAGACCCAGTACTTC	CASKRRPGGLNQETQYF
TRBV19	TRBD2	TRBJ2-1	17	few	TGTGCCAGTAGTATAGCCACTAGCGGGAGCTCCTACAATGAGCAGTTCTTC	CASSIATSGSSYNEQFF
TRBV9	TRBD2	TRBJ2-1	16	NA	TGTGCCAGCAGCGACCCCGGGACTAGCGGGAGGCATGAGCAGTTCTTC	CASSDPGTSGRHEQFF
TRBV30	NA	TRBJ2-7	13	NA	TGTGCCTGGAGGTCAACTGCAACCTACGAGCAGTACTTC	CAWRSTATYEQYF
TRBV3-1/TRBV3-2	NA	TRBJ1-6	16	NA	TGTGCCAGCAGCCGTTACGAGAGCTCCTATAATTCACCCCTCCACTTT	CASSRYESSYNSPLHF
TRBV7-8	NA	TRBJ2-6	18	NA	TGTGCCGGCAGCTTAGTCGCAGGGTACATCTCTGGGGCCAACGTCCTGACTTTC	CAGSLVAGYISGANVLTF
TRBV5-1	NA	TRBJ1-1	14	NA	TGCGCCAGCAGCTTGGGGAGCTCGAACACTGAAGCTTTCTTT	CASSLGSSNTEAFF
TRBV2	NA	TRBJ1-6	14	NA	TGTGCCAGCGATTACAGGGAAGGAAATTCACCCCTCCACTTT	CASDYREGNSPLHF
TRBV18	NA	TRBJ2-2	16	NA	TGTGCCAGCTCACCGGAGATGGCGGCGAACACCGGGGAGCTGTTTTTT	CASSPEMAANTGELFF
TRBV29-1	NA	TRBJ1-5	13	once	TGCAGCGTCAGCAGGGGAATCAATCAGCCCCAGCATTTT	CSVSRGINQPQHF
TRBV25-1	TRBD2	TRBJ2-7	11	NA	TGTGCCAGCATGGGACTAGAGGAGCAGTACTTC	CASMGLEEQYF
TRBV5-1	TRBD1	TRBJ2-1	15	NA	TGCGCCAGCAGCGAGGGACAGGGAGCCTACAATGAGCAGTTCTTC	CASSEGQGAYNEQFF
TRBV2	TRBD1	TRBJ1-6	13	NA	TGTGCCAGCAGTAAGGGACAGCGCGAGGCCCTCCACTTT	CASSKGQREALHF
TRBV5-1	TRBD2	TRBJ2-3	16	NA	TGCGCCAGCAGCTTGGCGGCAGCGGGGTATCAAAATACGCAGTATTTT	CASSLAAAGYQNTQYF
TRBV5-1	NA	TRBJ1-2	14	NA	TGCGCCAGCAGCTTACAGGGAGGGAACTATGGCTACACCTTC	CASSLQGGNYGYTF
TRBV28	TRBD1	TRBJ2-7	16	NA	TGTGCCAGCAGTTTCCAACCCGGGACAGGACACTACGAGCAGTACTTC	CASSFQPGTGHYEQYF
TRBV6-6	NA	TRBJ1-5	14	NA	TGTGCCAGCAGTGACAGCACCCCGAATCAGCCCCAGCATTTT	CASSDSTPNQPQHF
TRBV6-6	NA	TRBJ1-3	14	once	TGTGCCAGCAGTTACTCCGACAGAGAAAACACCATATATTTT	CASSYSDRENTIYF
TRBV30	NA	TRBJ1-5	13	NA	TGTGCCTGGAGTGCCAGGGCCGATCAGCCCCAGCATTTT	CAWSARADQPQHF
TRBV6-5	NA	TRBJ1-5	13	NA	TGTGCCAGCAGTTGGGGCAGCAATCAGCCCCAGCATTTT	CASSWGSNQPQHF
TRBV11-3	NA	TRBJ2-1	13	few	TGTGCCAGCAGTTGGGGGCCGTCAAATGAGCAGTTCTTC	CASSWGPSNEQFF
TRBV5-5	TRBD1	TRBJ1-5	16	NA	TGTGCCAGCAGCTTAGGACAGGGCAGAGGCAATCAGCCCCAGCATTTT	CASSLGQGRGNQPQHF
TRBV2	NA	TRBJ1-2	11	NA	TGTGCCAGCAGTCTCCGGGACATCAGCCTCTTC	CASSLRDISLF
TRBV11-2	NA	TRBJ1-1	14	NA	TGTGCCAGCAGCCCTTGGCGGGAGACTCTGCGAGCTTTCTTT	CASSPWRETLRAFF
TRBV30	NA	TRBJ1-2	12	NA	TGTGCCTGGAGCGGGGGGGCGCATGGCTACACCTTC	CAWSGGAHGYTF
TRBV10-3	NA	TRBJ1-1	15	NA	TGTGCCATCAGCACCCTTCCGGGAACCAACACTGAAGCTTTCTTT	CAISTLPGTNTEAFF